This T cell receptor beta chain was identified during a study of Ad26.COV2.S vaccination and SARS-CoV-2 variants (dated by TCRdb to about 2021). Looking at the study overall: Donors in the vaccine arm were drawn from COV1001, a multicentre, randomized, double-blind, placebo-controlled phase I-IIa trial testing Ad26.COV2.S in healthy adults. Trial participants were randomized into five groups of five: low-dose or high-dose Ad26.COV2.S given once or twice, or placebo on both occasions. Blinding of investigators to trial group allocation was maintained during experiments and outcome assessment. TCRbeta repertoire sequencing was used to assess the specificity and breadth of SARS-CoV-2-reactive T cell receptors after Ad26.COV2.S vaccination. A total of 32 samples were included in the TCR-sequenced set, comprising some 20 Ad26.COV2.S vaccine recipients, 5 placebo recipients and 8 SARS-CoV-2 convalescent individuals. Ad26.COV2.S was given intramuscularly at 5x10^10 or 1x10^11 viral particles, as a single shot or as two shots 56 days apart. Findings and caveats that apply to the study as a whole: The authors noted that total T cell responses may have been underestimated by the TCR breadth and depth analyses. Vaccine and placebo recipients had comparable non-spike TCR breadth, which fits with the vaccine containing only spike. Ad26.COV2.S recipients had higher spike-specific TCR breadth than placebo recipients (P = 0.0014). Substantial breadth of spike-specific CD8+ and CD4+ T cell responses was reported after vaccination. Comparing responses between vaccine doses or regimens was not something the study was powered to do.

Sample treatment or condition, as interpreted from the label and publication: roughly 19 received Ad26.COV2.S at low or high dose, single or two shots; several received placebo; per-sample allocation not given. Repertoires of vaccine and placebo recipients were sequenced from samples collected on day 63 after the first injection. Cohort 1b enrolled about 25 adults aged 18-55 years at a single site in Boston, USA, between 29 July and 7 August 2020. Ad26.COV2.S was a replication-incompetent adenovirus type 26 vector that expressed a prefusion-stabilized SARS-CoV-2 spike protein derived from the original Wuhan strain. As concerns this clone: The antigen it binds to is not known. No clone much larger than this one lies a single base away; base qualities are absent.

TCRbeta CDR3 regions were sequenced with the immunoSEQ Assay. After extraction, genomic DNA underwent amplification by bias-controlled multiplex PCR, followed by high-throughput sequencing. Processing in the source paper ran as follows. To quantify the absolute abundance of every unique TCRbeta CDR3 region, sequences were collapsed and filtered. T cell fraction was estimated by normalizing TCRbeta template counts to usable DNA, with usable DNA measured through amplification of reference genes found in all nucleated cells. Repertoire TCRs were annotated as SARS-CoV-2-specific when V gene, CDR3 amino acid sequence and J gene were exactly matched to a known reactive TCR set. The reference SARS-CoV-2 TCR set came from MIRA and was filtered for enrichment in COVID-19-positive ImmuneCODE repertoires, removing public or cross-reactive TCRs. Using the MIRA antigens, annotated TCRs were further analysed by specific ORF or by position within an ORF. Breadth was defined as the number of annotated unique rearrangements divided by the total number of unique productive rearrangements, and depth was defined as the summed frequency of the annotated unique rearrangements. Two-sided Wilcoxon rank-sum tests were applied when comparing TCR breadth between groups. Imported from immuneACCESS, the table was reduced by TCRdb to in-frame sequences with V and J called. These copies leave out some clones; in studies compared against another copy, an unresolved V gene accounts for under half, and the cause of the remainder is not known. From that table come the V and J calls and clone size; the DNA was used to work out D and trimming. This sample has 350,000 to 500,000 clones in its table, and about 90% of those were observed once. The ten largest clonotypes hold more than 3.5% of the sample.

The TCR sequence derives from a person aged 18-65 years who received the Ad26.COV2.S COVID-19 vaccine or a placebo. The source material was peripheral blood, sampled in a trial of Ad26.COV2.S vaccine versus placebo.

The CDR3 region has the sequence CASSPPSGRTNTGELFF. The nucleotides read TGTGCCAGCAGCCCCCCTAGCGGGAGGACGAACACCGGGGAGCTGTTTTTT. The chain uses TRBV3-1 (or the pseudogene TRBV3-2) and TRBJ2-2, with 11 middle bases fitting TRBD2. CDR1 and CDR2 (LGHDT, YNNKEL) derive from the germline V gene (reference sequence). There are 17 amino acids in the CDR3, from cysteine to phenylalanine inclusive. Of the read, only the CDR3 DNA is kept; its 51 bases are in frame from base 1. Unmatched junction bases come to 4, with V trimmed by 4 bases and J by 0 bases.